A single sample gave rise to the 23 T cell receptor beta chains below, sequenced in a study of post-analysis software for immune sequencing data. Study-wide points: Among about 5 TRBV segments more frequent in patients than controls were TRBV5-6, TRBV5-1 and TRBV20-1.

Their target antigens are unknown. Every TCR beta cDNA library bore unique molecular identifiers. TCRdb independently ran MiXCR on the PCR reads; one entry per CDR3 protein. The sample shows hundreds of thousands of distinct CDR3 sequences, about 44% of them seen only once. The sequencing input was blood. The receptors shown here come from a girl aged 5-17 years with multiple sclerosis.

V gene TRBV28 combines with J gene TRBJ2-7; 8 bases agree with TRBD2. Germline V gives CDR1 MDHEN, CDR2 SYDVKM. With 5 bases clipped from V and 2 bases from J, the junction kept 5 bases outside the gene matches. The CDR3 is made up of 14 amino acids. The CDR3 sequence is CASSDLSGTYEQYF. CDR3 nucleotide sequence: TGTGCCAGCAGTGATCTTAGCGGGACCTACGAGCAGTACTTC.

This clonotype occurred a few times. The chain uses TRBV5-1 and TRBJ2-5; TRBD2 is a possible D gene (5 bases). This CDR3 spans 16 amino acids. CDR1 is SGHRS and CDR2 is YFSETQ in the germline V gene. Trimming left V 0 bases short and J 3 bases short, with 15 bases between. The CDR3 DNA sequence: TGCGCCAGCAGCTTGGGGATGCGGACCGGGGAAGAGACCCAGTACTTC. Residues: CASSLGMRTGEETQYF.

This clonotype has just a few counts. The V and J genes are TRBV6-5 and TRBJ2-7, with TRBD1 matching over 8 bases. Germline CDR1 and CDR2: MNHEY and SVGAGI. CDR3 length: 14 residues. V lost 6 bases to trimming and J lost 5 bases; unmatched junction nucleotides: 9. CDR3 DNA: TGTGCCAGCAGATCAACAGGGGGAAAGAACGAGCAGTACTTC. Protein: CASRSTGGKNEQYF.

This rearrangement joins TRBV9 to TRBJ2-5, with 9 nucleotides matching TRBD1. CDR3 length: 15 residues. Germline CDR1 reads SGDLS; CDR2 reads YYNGEE. V shed 3 bases and J 3 bases; nucleotides not matched to a gene: 6. In DNA, the CDR3 is TGTGCCAGCAGCGACGGGACAGGGAGGGAAGAGACCCAGTACTTC. Protein product: CASSDGTGREETQYF. The full variable domain, completed using reference TRBV9 and TRBJ2-5, is DSGVTQTPKHLITATGQRVTLRCSPRSGDLSVYWYQQSLDQGLQFLIQYYNGEERAKGNILERFSAQQFPDLHSELNLSSLELGDSALYFCASSDGTGREETQYFGPGTRLLVL.

The J gene is TRBJ1-3, the V gene TRBV10-3; D gene ambiguous. The germline V gene encodes CDR1 ENHRY and CDR2 SYGVKD. Between the trimmed V and J ends, which lost 6 bases and 0 bases, there was a span of 12 bases. The CDR3 contains 15 residues. CDR3 amino acids: CAISQGGDSGNTIYF. The CDR3 DNA is TGTGCCATCAGCCAAGGTGGCGACTCTGGAAACACCATATATTTT.

The chain is built from TRBV20-1 and TRBJ2-5; TRBD1 is a possible D gene (5 bases). This CDR3 spans 16 amino acids. The V end lost 0 bases, the J end lost 1 base, and 15 bases lay between the germline ends. Germline-derived CDR1 and CDR2 are DFQATT and SNEGSKA (reference sequence). CDR3 protein: CSARDLGAELQETQYF. In DNA form, the CDR3 reads TGCAGTGCTAGAGATTTAGGGGCAGAACTCCAAGAGACCCAGTACTTC.

The chain joins TRBV7-2 to TRBJ2-7; 10 nucleotides agree with TRBD1. The germline V gene has CDR1 SGHTA and CDR2 FQGNSA. This CDR3 contains 14 residues. V was pared by 5 bases and J by 2 bases, with 3 bases of the junction left unmatched. The CDR3 coding sequence is TGTGCCAGCAGCACAGACAGGGGGCCCTACGAGCAGTACTTC. Its protein product is CASSTDRGPYEQYF.

This clonotype came up a few times. The J gene is TRBJ2-1, the V gene TRBV12-3 or TRBV12-4, with 10 bases matching TRBD2. The CDR3 length is 15 residues. Trimming at V came to 5 bases and at J to 6 bases, leaving 7 bases not matched to a gene. The CDR3 DNA is TGTGCCAGCAGTACGAGCGGGAGGGGCGTCAATGAGCAGTTCTTC. Its translation: CASSTSGRGVNEQFF.

The J gene is TRBJ2-7, the V gene TRBV27; perhaps TRBD1 as D (6 bases). Near its end, the DNA agrees better with TRBJ2-5, so the J call may be wrong. The CDR3 loop spans 12 amino acids. In germline, CDR1 is MNHEY, CDR2 SMNVEV (reference sequence). The CDR3 bases are TGTGCCAGCACGGACAGTCAAGAGACCCAGTACTTC. This encodes CASTDSQETQYF.

V is TRBV20-1 and J is TRBJ2-5; 8 bases agree with TRBD2. Trimming took 1 base from V and 2 from J; bases not matched to a gene: 0. The CDR3 has 13 residues. The V gene's germline CDR1 is DFQATT and CDR2 SNEGSKA (reference sequence). CDR3 loop: CSARGLAQETQYF. The CDR3, as DNA: TGCAGTGCTAGAGGACTAGCGCAAGAGACCCAGTACTTC.

The chain recombines TRBV30 with TRBJ2-5; tentative D call: TRBD2 (5 bases). Looked up from germline, CDR1 is GTSNPN and CDR2 is SVGIG (reference sequence). The CDR3 has 15 residues. V lost 0 bases and J lost 1, with 12 bases in between. CDR3 in amino acids: CAWSVLGSGQETQYF. As DNA, the CDR3 is TGTGCCTGGAGTGTACTGGGGAGCGGCCAAGAGACCCAGTACTTC.

This clonotype was seen many times. The genes are TRBV4-1 and TRBJ2-5; D is unresolved. CDR3 length: 14 amino acids. V lost 0 bases, J lost 1 base, and 6 bases lay in between. Per germline, CDR1 MGHRA and CDR2 YSYEKL. CDR3 sequence (DNA): TGCGCCAGCAGCCAAGACCGGCGCCAAGAGACCCAGTACTTC. Encoded protein: CASSQDRRQETQYF.

The gene calls are TRBV29-1 and TRBJ2-1, with D perhaps TRBD1 (6 bases). The V end lost 6 bases, the J end lost 9 bases, and 18 bases lay between the germline ends. This CDR3 contains 13 residues. The germline CDR1 and CDR2 sequences are SQVTM and ANQGSEA. CDR3 in amino acids: CSVTQTGPGEQFF. In DNA, the CDR3 is TGCAGCGTGACCCAGACAGGCCCGGGTGAGCAGTTCTTC.

Concerning this clonotype: Lacking the conserved final phenylalanine or tryptophan, this CDR3 likely reflects a read error. The gene calls are TRBV5-1 and TRBJ2-5, with D perhaps TRBD2 (6 bases). This CDR3 spans 16 amino acids. The V and J ends lost 0 bases and 1 base respectively, with 13 bases between them. Germline CDR1 reads SGHRS; CDR2 reads YFSETQ. The CDR3 DNA is TGCGCCAGCAGCTTGGGACGCGGGACCTCCCAAGAGACCCAGTACTTG. Translation: CASSLGRGTSQETQYL.

V and J are TRBV5-1 and TRBJ1-2, with D unclear. Looked up from germline, CDR1 is SGHRS and CDR2 is YFSETQ. The ends were cut back, 4 bases at V and 10 bases at J, with 17 bases in the middle. The CDR3 runs to 13 residues. The CDR3 loop reads CASSPSEHQHYTF. The CDR3 DNA follows: TGCGCCAGCAGCCCCAGTGAGCACCAGCACTACACCTTC.

This sequence joins TRBV5-1 and TRBJ2-1; 9 positions match TRBD2. Trimming at V came to 0 bases and at J to 2 bases, leaving 3 bases not matched to a gene. Germline-derived CDR1 and CDR2 are SGHRS and YFSETQ. The CDR3 is 16 residues long. The CDR3 coding sequence is TGCGCCAGCAGCTTGGTAGCGGGAGAGCCCTACAATGAGCAGTTCTTC. Translated: CASSLVAGEPYNEQFF.

This clonotype was seen at least ten times. The chain is built from TRBV27 and TRBJ2-4; D is perhaps TRBD2 (6 bases). The CDR3 covers 14 residues. Germline V lookup: CDR1 MNHEY, CDR2 SMNVEV (reference sequence). V was shortened by 7 bases and J by 8 bases, with 18 bases between the two germline ends. The CDR3 sequence is CASKGGGDVDIQYF. CDR3 sequence (DNA): TGTGCCAGCAAGGGTGGAGGGGACGTGGACATTCAGTACTTC.

The V gene is TRBV24-1, the J gene TRBJ2-1, with TRBD2 as a possible D gene (6 bases). CDR1 and CDR2 from the germline V gene are KGHDR and SFDVKD. V dropped 3 bases and J dropped 3 bases, with 11 bases sitting between them. CDR3 size: 15 residues. CDR3 sequence: CATSDIGRDYNEQFF. In DNA form, the CDR3 reads TGTGCCACCAGTGATATCGGGAGAGACTACAATGAGCAGTTCTTC.

This clonotype appeared a single time. The rearrangement uses TRBV7-2 and TRBJ2-5, with a weak D call TRBD1 (6 bases). TRBJ2-7 explains the end of the DNA better; the J call may be wrong. The CDR3 covers 14 residues. Germline V gives CDR1 SGHTA, CDR2 FQGNSA. The CDR3 region is CASSDWKGVYEQYF. CDR3 sequence (DNA): TGTGCCAGCAGCGATTGGAAGGGGGTCTACGAGCAGTACTTC.

This clonotype has just one count. The J gene is TRBJ1-6, the V gene TRBV6-5; TRBD1 matches 9 bases. The CDR3 is made up of 15 amino acids. CDR1 is MNHEY and CDR2 is SVGAGI in the germline V gene. V lost 6 bases and J lost 7; bases outside the gene matches: 7. The CDR3 loop is CASSRRGQGNSPLHF. The CDR3, as DNA: TGTGCCAGCAGCCGCCGCGGACAGGGGAATTCACCCCTCCACTTT.

V is TRBV21-1 and J is TRBJ2-7. TRBV21-1 is marked as a pseudogene. CDR3 length: 15 residues. The CDR3 sequence: CASSKDQGVPYEQYF. The DNA of the CDR3 is TGTGCCAGCAGCAAAGATCAGGGAGTCCCCTACGAGCAGTACTTC.

This chain links TRBV7-3 with TRBJ2-3; 11 positions agree with TRBD2. V was clipped by 1 base and J by 8 bases; unmatched bases: 11. The CDR3 runs to 17 residues. Germline V gene lookup returns CDR1 SGHTA and CDR2 FQGTGA. The CDR3 DNA is TGTGCCAGCAGCTTAATAATAGCGGGGGGGCCAATGCTTACGCAGTATTTT. Amino acid sequence: CASSLIIAGGPMLTQYF. The full variable domain, completed using reference TRBV7-3 and TRBJ2-3, is GAGVSQTPSNKVTEKGKYVELRCDPISGHTALYWYRQSLGQGPEFLIYFQGTGAADDSGLPNDRFFAVRPEGSVSTLKIQRTERGDSAVYLCASSLIIAGGPMLTQYFGPGTRLTVL.

CDR3 in amino acids: CASSLVLGSGNIQYF. CDR3 nucleotides: TGTGCCAGCAGTTTAGTTTTGGGGTCAGGAAACATTCAGTACTTC. The chain combines TRBV12-3 or TRBV12-4 with TRBJ2-4; D call uncertain. Trimming shortened V by 1 base and J by 6 bases, and 13 bases separated the two germline ends. CDR3 length: 15 amino acids.